The rows below give T cell receptor beta chains drawn from one sample of a study of blood T cell repertoires in COVID-19. Clones were sequenced by immunoSEQ multiplex PCR, and TCRdb holds only the in-frame ones, with some missing. The sample lists about 230,000 clones, around 80% occurring once. The specimen sequenced was peripheral blood. Source of these receptors: a woman aged 40 to 50 who had recovered from COVID-19. Both conserved end residues are part of each CDR3. D genes are given only for firm matches. Clone size is given for some rows only: seen once, a few or many times, or a class if the clone is expanded.

v_call	d_call	j_call	clone_size	cdr3_nt	cdr3_aa
TRBV5-1	NA	TRBJ2-7	NA	TGCGCCAGCAGCCAACCCGGGACTCCCGGTCAGTACTTC	CASSQPGTPGQYF
TRBV10-3	NA	TRBJ2-1	NA	TGTGCCATCAGTGTTGGACAGTTCAATGAGCAGTTCTTC	CAISVGQFNEQFF
TRBV10-3	NA	TRBJ1-1	NA	TGTGCCACCAGAAAATCAGGGGTTCTGGTCACTGAAGCTTTCTTT	CATRKSGVLVTEAFF
TRBV5-1	NA	TRBJ1-4	NA	TGCGCCAGCAAGAGGGAGACGACTAATGAAAAACTGTTTTTT	CASKRETTNEKLFF
TRBV5-4	NA	TRBJ2-7	NA	TGTGCCAGCAGCTTGGCGGGCGGGAACGAGCAGTACTTC	CASSLAGGNEQYF
TRBV3-1/TRBV3-2	TRBD1	TRBJ2-3	NA	TGTGCCAGCAGCCTAGGACAGGGGGAAAATACGCAGTATTTT	CASSLGQGENTQYF
TRBV4-1	NA	TRBJ1-5	NA	TGCGCCAGCAGCCAAGATCCCACGGGATTGGGTCAGCCCCAGCATTTT	CASSQDPTGLGQPQHF
TRBV6-2/TRBV6-3	TRBD1	TRBJ2-7	NA	TGTGCCAGCAGTTACTACACCGGGACAGGCTACGAGCAGTACTTC	CASSYYTGTGYEQYF
TRBV6-5	TRBD1	TRBJ2-5	NA	TGTGCCAGCAGTTACTCGAATTGGGACAGGCGGGAGACCCAGTACTTC	CASSYSNWDRRETQYF
TRBV6-2/TRBV6-3	NA	TRBJ2-7	NA	TGTGCCAGCAGTTACTCCAGGGGGGTCTACGAGCAGTACTTC	CASSYSRGVYEQYF
TRBV12-5	NA	TRBJ2-5	NA	TGTGCTAGTGGTTTCCCCGATCCCCTAGGAGAGACCCAGTACTTC	CASGFPDPLGETQYF
TRBV29-1	TRBD2	TRBJ2-7	NA	TGCAGCGTTGAAGGTAGAACTAGCGATCCCTACGAGCAGTACTTC	CSVEGRTSDPYEQYF
TRBV28	NA	TRBJ2-1	once	TGTGCCAACGCCCCGGGAGAAGGTTATGAGCAGTTCTTC	CANAPGEGYEQFF
TRBV7-8	TRBD2	TRBJ2-1	NA	TGTGCCAGCAGCTTAGCGAGCGGGGGGGCCCATTACAATGAGCAGTTCTTC	CASSLASGGAHYNEQFF
TRBV14	NA	TRBJ1-2	NA	TGTGCCAGCAGCCCCGCCAGGGAGGTCTATGGCTACACCTTC	CASSPAREVYGYTF
TRBV7-9	NA	TRBJ1-3	NA	TGTGCCAGCAGCTTAGTGTTAGTTTCTGGAAACACCATATATTTT	CASSLVLVSGNTIYF
TRBV19	TRBD1	TRBJ2-3	NA	TGTGCCAGTGGTAGGGACAGGGGGGGCACAGATACGCAGTATTTT	CASGRDRGGTDTQYF
TRBV9	TRBD2	TRBJ2-3	many	TGTGCCAGCAGCACTCCTAGCGGGGGAGGCACAGATACGCAGTATTTT	CASSTPSGGGTDTQYF
TRBV7-6	TRBD1	TRBJ1-2	NA	TGTGCCAGCAGCTTGGGGACCGGGACAGTCATCCCCGAAGAATTC	CASSLGTGTVIPEEF
TRBV5-4	NA	TRBJ1-2	NA	TGTGCCAGCAGCTCGAAGGCCCAGGGGCCAACGAATGGCTACACCTTC	CASSSKAQGPTNGYTF
TRBV6-6	NA	TRBJ1-2	NA	TGTGCCAGCAGTTCCGACAGTTCCTATGGCTACACCTTC	CASSSDSSYGYTF
TRBV7-2	NA	TRBJ2-3	NA	TGTGCCAGCAGCTTAGACGGAGGGAGCACAGATACGCAGTATTTT	CASSLDGGSTDTQYF
TRBV27	NA	TRBJ1-2	NA	TGTGCCAGCAGCCTTCGGGGGGGGTTTGGCTACACCTTC	CASSLRGGFGYTF
TRBV5-1	NA	TRBJ2-2	NA	TGCGCCAGCAGCTTGGACAGGGCATTCCCCGGGGAGCTGTTTTTT	CASSLDRAFPGELFF
TRBV5-4	TRBD2	TRBJ2-5	NA	TGTGCCAGCAGCTTGGCTAGCGGGGAAGAGACCCAGTACTTC	CASSLASGEETQYF
TRBV21-1	NA	TRBJ1-5	NA	TGTGCCAGCAGCAAACAGGGTTTCGCTCTCAATCAGCCCCAGCATTTT	CASSKQGFALNQPQHF
TRBV7-7	TRBD2	TRBJ2-5	NA	TGTGCTAGTCGGGCGGGGGTCTGGGAGACCCAGTACTTC	CASRAGVWETQYF
TRBV3-1/TRBV3-2	TRBD2	TRBJ2-3	NA	TGTGCCAGCAGCCAGGGACTAGCGGGGAGGTATACGCAGTATTTT	CASSQGLAGRYTQYF
TRBV19	NA	TRBJ1-2	once	TGTGCCAGTACCATGGGACACCTTAACTATGGCTACACCTTC	CASTMGHLNYGYTF
TRBV6-1	TRBD1	TRBJ1-3	NA	TGTGCCAGCAGTGAATCGACAGGGGGCGCGACTGGAAACACCATATATTTT	CASSESTGGATGNTIYF
TRBV29-1	NA	TRBJ2-2	NA	TGCAGCGTACAGCATGACAGACCGTTCGCGAACACCGGGGAGCTGTTTTTT	CSVQHDRPFANTGELFF
TRBV7-9	TRBD1	TRBJ2-2	few	TGTGCCAGCAGCTTAACGACAGGGTTGGACGGGGAGCTGTTTTTT	CASSLTTGLDGELFF
TRBV12-3/TRBV12-4	NA	TRBJ2-2	once	TGTGCCAGCAGTTTTGGAGACTGGGAGCTGTTTTTT	CASSFGDWELFF
TRBV2	NA	TRBJ1-5	few	TGTGCCAGCAGGACAGATAGCAATCAGCCCCAGCATTTT	CASRTDSNQPQHF
TRBV3-1/TRBV3-2	NA	TRBJ2-7	NA	TGTGCCAGCAGCCAAGCCCCTCAAGGGGCAGGGTACTTC	CASSQAPQGAGYF
TRBV5-6	NA	TRBJ1-4	NA	TGTGCCAGCAGCCCAGGGGCAACTAATGAAAAACTGTTTTTT	CASSPGATNEKLFF
TRBV9	NA	TRBJ2-2	NA	TGTGCCAGCAGCACCCCCAGAGGACAGCCGAACACCGGGGAGCTGTTTTTT	CASSTPRGQPNTGELFF
TRBV6-4	TRBD1	TRBJ1-1	once	TGTGCCAGCAGCCCCGGGACAGGGGGGACTGAAGCTTTCTTT	CASSPGTGGTEAFF
TRBV5-1	TRBD2	TRBJ2-3	NA	TGCGCCAGCAGCCCTATTCCGGGGGGGGCAGATACGCAGTATTTT	CASSPIPGGADTQYF
TRBV7-9	NA	TRBJ2-7	NA	TGTGCCAGCAGCACCGACTACTACCACGTCGAGCAGTACTTC	CASSTDYYHVEQYF
TRBV4-3	NA	TRBJ1-2	NA	TGCGCCAGCAGCCAAGACCGGCAAATGCTAGGCTATGGCTACACCTTC	CASSQDRQMLGYGYTF
TRBV2	NA	TRBJ1-1	NA	TGTGCCAGCAGGGGAGACCACCGACAAGCTTTCTTT	CASRGDHRQAFF
TRBV9	TRBD1	TRBJ1-6	NA	TGTGCCAGCAGCGCATCCATGGGACAGGGGAATAATTCACCCCTCCACTTT	CASSASMGQGNNSPLHF
TRBV19	TRBD1	TRBJ1-5	NA	TGTGCCAGCTCGGACAGGGCAGGGGCAGGGCCCCAGCATTTT	CASSDRAGAGPQHF
TRBV29-1	NA	TRBJ2-3	NA	TGCAGCGTTGACTTAGCGGTTAGCACAGATACGCAGTATTTT	CSVDLAVSTDTQYF
TRBV19	NA	TRBJ1-2	NA	TGTGCCAGTAGTCTATCCCGGGGCTATGGCTACACCTTC	CASSLSRGYGYTF
TRBV11-3	TRBD1	TRBJ2-1	NA	TGTGCCAGCTCCCTAGGGACAGGGTTTGGTTTCGGAGGGTTCTTC	CASSLGTGFGFGGFF
TRBV28	NA	TRBJ2-7	few	TGTGCCACCAGACAGGCATCCTACGAGCAGTACTTC	CATRQASYEQYF
TRBV5-1	NA	TRBJ2-7	once	TGCGCCAGCAGCTTGTTCACCGGCGGCTCCTACGAGCAGTACTTC	CASSLFTGGSYEQYF
TRBV25-1	NA	TRBJ2-1	NA	TGTGCCAGCAGTAAGGGGCCGGGGGTAAACTACAATGAGCAGTTCTTC	CASSKGPGVNYNEQFF
TRBV19	NA	TRBJ2-5	NA	TGTGCCAGTAGTATAGTCCGGCAGGGGTCGGCGGAGACCCAGTACTTC	CASSIVRQGSAETQYF
TRBV19	NA	TRBJ2-7	NA	TGTGCCAGCAGTATGGCGCGTGGCGGCGAGCAGTACTTC	CASSMARGGEQYF
TRBV7-2	NA	TRBJ1-4	NA	TGTGCCAGCAGCTTAGTACGGCAGGGGAGTGAAAAACTGTTTTTT	CASSLVRQGSEKLFF
TRBV19	NA	TRBJ2-5	NA	TGTGCCAGTAGTAAAGTGGCAGGGGGGTACCAAGAGACCCAGTACTTC	CASSKVAGGYQETQYF
TRBV10-3	NA	TRBJ2-7	NA	TGTGCCATCAGTTCCACGGACTTCGACGAGCAGTACTTC	CAISSTDFDEQYF
TRBV6-1	NA	TRBJ1-4	NA	TGTGCCAGCAGTGAAGATAGTGTGAGTGCAACTAATGAAAAACTGTTTTTT	CASSEDSVSATNEKLFF
TRBV5-1	NA	TRBJ2-1	NA	TGCGCCAGCAGCGCACAGGGAGGGTCATACAATGAGCAGTTCTTC	CASSAQGGSYNEQFF